This TCR beta chain was identified during a study of blood T cell repertoires in COVID-19. Looking at the study overall: There were acute and convalescent COVID-19 samples, and they came from the United States, Italy and Spain.

The V end lost 2 bases, the J end lost 1 base, and 9 bases lay between the germline ends. This CDR3 has 14 amino acids. CDR1 and CDR2 (germline): MNHEY, SVGEGT. This table comes from immunoSEQ multiplex PCR, and its TCRdb copy is limited to in-frame clones, with some not included. This sample has 210,000 or so clones, with roughly 73% found just once. This TCR was recovered from a woman of 80 years or more with active or convalescent COVID-19. The chain carries TRBV6-2 or TRBV6-3 and TRBJ2-7; no clear D. Sample: peripheral blood. CDR3 amino acids: CASSYPGWSYEQYF. The CDR3 coding sequence is TGTGCCAGCAGTTACCCCGGTTGGTCCTACGAGCAGTACTTC.